This T cell receptor (beta chain) derives from a study of blood T cell repertoires in COVID-19. CDR3 length: 15 residues. Germline V CDR1 and CDR2: SGHNT, YYREEE (reference sequence). V gave up 0 bases and J gave up 4 bases, with 13 bases separating them. The protocol was immunoSEQ multiplex PCR, while the TCRdb copy is restricted to in-frame clones and leaves out a portion. The sample includes some 160,000 clones, around nine tenths of them seen just once. The TCR comes from a woman between 65 and 79 years old with COVID-19, enrolled during active disease. The V call is TRBV5-4, the J call TRBJ1-2, with D maybe TRBD1 (6 bases). Sequenced input: peripheral blood. The CDR3 DNA reads as TGTGCCAGCAGCTTGGCCGGGGGGCAGAGCTATGGCTACACCTTC. Translated, it gives CASSLAGGQSYGYTF.